This is a list of T cell receptor beta chains from one sample in a study of T cells in Graves' hyperthyroidism and ophthalmopathy. MiXCR was run by TCRdb on the multiplex PCR reads, yielding one entry per CDR3 protein. The data show roughly 100,000 distinct CDR3 sequences, with roughly 44% seen just once and 20% to 30% held by the top ten. Specimen: blood. The receptors stem from a man aged 35 to 55 with Graves' hyperthyroidism. CDR3s include the opening cysteine and the closing phenylalanine or tryptophan. A D gene is named only where the DNA matches it firmly. Not all rows give a size; the values are once, few, many and, for expanded clones, a class.

NA | TRBJ1-5 | TRBV19 | NA | NA | CVSKRGQVGLGNQPQHF
NA | TRBJ1-4 | TRBV20-1 | NA | TGCAGTGCTAGAGAGGGACAAACGGCAACTAATGAAAAACTGTTTTTC | CSAREGQTATNEKLFF
NA | TRBJ2-5 | TRBV11-3 | many | TGTGCCAGCAGCTCTTATTCATTCCAGGGGGGGGAGGAGACCCAGTACTTC | CASSSYSFQGGEETQYF
TRBD1 | TRBJ2-7 | TRBV20-1 | NA | TGCAGTACCGGGACAGGCTCCTACGAGCAGTACTTC | CSTGTGSYEQYF
NA | TRBJ2-3 | TRBV5-1 | many | TGCGCCAGCAGCTTGCGGAGGGCAGATACGCAGTATTTT | CASSLRRADTQYF
TRBD1 | TRBJ2-7 | TRBV5-1 | NA | TGCGCCAGCAGCCCGGACGGACAGGGATCGGTGCAGTACTTC | CASSPDGQGSVQYF
NA | TRBJ2-1 | TRBV7-2 | many | TGTGCCAGCAGTTTGGGGGGCGCTAGCTCCTACAATGAGCAGTTCTTC | CASSLGGASSYNEQFF
TRBD1 | TRBJ1-6 | TRBV10-3 | many | TGTGCCACCCAACCCGGGACAGCAGATAATTCACCCCTCCACTTT | CATQPGTADNSPLHF
NA | TRBJ1-1 | TRBV20-1 | NA | TGCAGTGCCCCGAACGGGGAGAACACTGAAGCTTTCTTT | CSAPNGENTEAFF
NA | TRBJ1-5 | TRBV14 | many | TGTGCCAGCAGCCAAGTCACGGTTCAGCCCCAGCATTTT | CASSQVTVQPQHF